Shown below are 14 T cell receptor beta chains from a single sample sequenced in a study of tumor-infiltrating lymphocytes in primary liver carcinoma. The approximately 17-32 mg bulk tissue piece was not sorted before simultaneous RNA and DNA extraction. TCR beta cDNA was reverse-transcribed from about 0.45 ug of total RNA. The reaction used a constant-region primer and ProtoScript II reverse transcriptase. Slightly modified ARM-PCR served as the procedure for the TCR beta libraries. These libraries came from three rounds of nested multiplex PCR. The study ran its first two PCR rounds for approximately 11 cycles each, using TRBV1-TRBV30 forward primers and a C-beta reverse primer. TCRdb reprocessed the multiplex PCR reads with MiXCR, giving one entry per CDR3 protein. The top ten clones hold over 9.5% of a sample with approximately 92,000 distinct CDR3 sequences, around two thirds of them seen once.

The sequenced material came from liver tumor tissue from sampling region 5. Regarding subset: tumor region T5, tumor centre. The receptors derive from a woman between 55 and 75 years old with primary liver carcinoma and hepatitis B virus infection.

Concerning this clonotype: The CDR3 ends on some other residue instead of the conserved phenylalanine or tryptophan, so this is likely a read error. The rearrangement uses TRBV29-1 and TRBJ2-5; tentatively, D is TRBD1 (5 bases). The CDR3 totals 14 residues. Germline CDR1 is SQVTM and CDR2 is ANQGSEA. CDR3 nucleotides: TGCGGCGTGAACAAACTGGGCAGGGAAGAGACCCAGTACTTA. It encodes CGVNKLGREETQYL.

This clonotype was seen a handful of times. This chain uses TRBV7-3 with TRBJ1-2, with 8 bases fitting TRBD1. The V gene end was trimmed by 5 bases and the J gene end by 8 bases; junction bases not matched to a gene: 7. CDR1 and CDR2 from the germline V gene are SGHTA and FQGTGA. This CDR3 region has 13 residues. DNA of the CDR3: TGTGCCAGCAGCCCCGGACAGGGATTCGGCTACACCTTC. Translated: CASSPGQGFGYTF.

Points on this clonotype: This sequence may be a read error, since a much larger clone differs from it by one base. This chain uses TRBV14 with TRBJ2-4, with 10 bases aligning to TRBD2. This CDR3 is 18 amino acids long. The V gene's germline CDR1 is SGHDN and CDR2 FVKESK. The trim removed 7 bases at V and 6 bases at J, leaving 18 bases unmatched. CDR3 protein: CASIHLTDSGRSVNIQYF. In nucleotides, the CDR3 is TGTGCCAGCATCCACTTGACCGATAGCGGGAGGTCGGTAAACATTCAGTACTTC.

As to this clonotype: It may be a read error: a sequence one base away is much more abundant. The rearrangement uses TRBV4-1 and TRBJ2-7; a weak D match, TRBD1 (7 bases). The CDR3 runs 15 residues. Between the trimmed V and J ends, which lost 3 bases and 5 bases, there was a span of 17 bases. Germline V gene lookup returns CDR1 MGHRA and CDR2 YSYEKL. The CDR3 is CASSHVVQGTHEQYF. In DNA form, the CDR3 reads TGCGCCAGCAGCCATGTGGTACAGGGGACTCACGAGCAGTACTTC.

Only a few counts were recorded for this clonotype. One end of the junction is discordant with germline, which a read error may explain. The chain employs TRBV5-1 and TRBJ2-1; the match to TRBD2 covers 16 bases. The CDR3 has 14 residues. CDR1 and CDR2 (germline): SGHRS, YFSETQ. The DNA for the CDR3 is TGCGCCAGCAGCCCTGGGACTAGCGGGAGGGAGCAGCTCTTC. This encodes CASSPGTSGREQLF.

In the case of this clonotype: Lacking the conserved final phenylalanine or tryptophan, this CDR3 likely reflects a read error. The CDR3 here is CASVGRTSGSRDYEQYS. CDR3 bases: TGTGCCAGCGTTGGACGGACTAGCGGGAGTCGGGACTACGAGCAGTACTCC. The chain has TRBV28 and TRBJ2-7, with 13 bases aligning to TRBD2. The CDR3 contains 17 residues. Germline V gene sequence: CDR1 MDHEN, CDR2 SYDVKM. J was trimmed by 3 bases and V by 8 bases; bases with no gene match: 13.

In this sample, this clonotype turned up many times. This rearrangement joins TRBV28 to TRBJ2-3; TRBD2 matches at 10 bases. CDR3 length: 16 amino acids. Germline V gives CDR1 MDHEN, CDR2 SYDVKM. V shed 5 bases and J 3 bases; nucleotides not matched to a gene: 8. The DNA for the CDR3 is TGTGCCAGCAGTATCCTAGCGGGAGTAATGACAGATACGCAGTATTTT. It codes for CASSILAGVMTDTQYF.

The V and J genes are TRBV6-5 and TRBJ2-7, with a possible D match to TRBD2 (6 bases). The V end lost 2 bases, the J end lost 3 bases, and 11 bases lay between the germline ends. CDR3 size: 14 residues. In germline, CDR1 is MNHEY, CDR2 SVGAGI. DNA of the CDR3: TGTGCCAGCAGTTACGGAGGGTTTGGCTACGAGCAGTACTTC. It is translated as CASSYGGFGYEQYF.

A note on this clonotype: Given the absence of the conserved phenylalanine or tryptophan at the CDR3 end, a read error is likely. J is TRBJ1-2 and V is TRBV4-1, with TRBD1 as a possible D gene (5 bases). The CDR3 contains 14 residues. CDR1 is MGHRA, CDR2 YSYEKL, per germline. CDR3 DNA: TGCGCCAACAGCCAAGAGGGGCGAAGCTATGGCTACACCATC. It translates to CANSQEGRSYGYTI.

This clonotype was counted a few times. This rearrangement joins TRBV30 to TRBJ2-2; D not resolved. Germline lookup yields CDR1 GTSNPN and CDR2 SVGIG (reference sequence). The length of the CDR3 is 13 residues. V was pared by 4 bases and J by 1 base, with 7 bases between. The CDR3 sequence: CAWMWGNTGELFF. CDR3 in DNA: TGTGCCTGGATGTGGGGGAACACCGGGGAGCTGTTTTTT.

This clonotype has a single count. One junction end disagrees with the germline gene, perhaps due to a read error. The chain employs TRBV12-3 or TRBV12-4 and TRBJ2-1; 7 bases match TRBD2. This CDR3 has 13 residues. This CDR3 is CVSSGGGYNEQFF. CDR3 nucleotide sequence: TGTGTCAGCAGTGGGGGGGGTTACAATGAGCAGTTCTTC.

Concerning this clonotype: As the CDR3 is not closed by the conserved phenylalanine or tryptophan, this likely results from a read error. V is TRBV28 and J is TRBJ1-1; D remains ambiguous. V was shortened by 7 bases and J by 4 bases, with 16 bases between the two germline ends. The CDR3 spans 14 residues. Germline V gene lookup returns CDR1 MDHEN and CDR2 SYDVKM. The CDR3 is CASMTGNLGTEAFS. Written as DNA, the CDR3 is TGTGCCAGCATGACCGGCAATCTGGGCACTGAAGCTTTCTCT.

About this clonotype: The final CDR3 position lacks the conserved phenylalanine or tryptophan, pointing to a likely read error. Because the CDR3's place on the DNA is in doubt, the DNA is left out and the CDR3 is given as listed by TCRdb. This chain links TRBV11-2 with TRBJ2-2. Termini included, the CDR3 measures 13 amino acids. Germline values: CDR1 SGHAT, CDR2 FQNNGV. This chain's CDR3 is CASSLDRIGEPFI.

A remark on this clonotype: This sequence may be a read error, since a much larger clone differs from it by one base. This chain links TRBV7-9 with TRBJ1-1; 8 positions agree with TRBD1. V gave up 8 bases and J gave up 4 bases; unmatched junction bases: 15. The CDR3 is 16 residues long. CDR1 is SEHNR and CDR2 is FQNEAQ in the germline V gene (reference sequence). The CDR3 DNA is TGTGCCAGCGGCTGGGGCTTTGGACAGGGCGCCACTGAAGCTTTCTTT. Its protein is CASGWGFGQGATEAFF.